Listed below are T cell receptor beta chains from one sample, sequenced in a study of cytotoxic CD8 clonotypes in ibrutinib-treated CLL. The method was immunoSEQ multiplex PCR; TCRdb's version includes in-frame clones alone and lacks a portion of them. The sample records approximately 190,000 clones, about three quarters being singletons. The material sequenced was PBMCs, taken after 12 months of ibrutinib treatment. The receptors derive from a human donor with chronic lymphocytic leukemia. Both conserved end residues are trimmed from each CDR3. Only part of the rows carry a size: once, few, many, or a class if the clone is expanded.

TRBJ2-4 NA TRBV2 ASSNQGAWGTKNIQY
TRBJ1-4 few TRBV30 ARQENEKLF
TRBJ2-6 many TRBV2 ASSVNFGANVLT
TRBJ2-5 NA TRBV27 ASPDPTSVGETQY
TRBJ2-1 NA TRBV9 ASSVDGREYNEQF
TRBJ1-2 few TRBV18 ASTQGSRVGYT
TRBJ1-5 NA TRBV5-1 ASSLSSNQPQH
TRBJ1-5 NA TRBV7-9 ASSLWSGAGNQPQH
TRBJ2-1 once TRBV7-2 ASSLGLAYNEQF
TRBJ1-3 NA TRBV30 AWNRVGNTIY
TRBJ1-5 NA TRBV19 ASSTQGYSNQPQH
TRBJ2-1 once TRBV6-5 ASSRAGGTYNEQF
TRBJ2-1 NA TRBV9 ASSTDGPGHIVSSYNEQF
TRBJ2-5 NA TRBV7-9 ASSRRGGPETQY
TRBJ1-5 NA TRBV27 ASRESGQVLSNQPQH
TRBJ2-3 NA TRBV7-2 ASSLGGATDTQY
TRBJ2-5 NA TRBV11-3 ASRERGQETQY